The TCR beta chain under discussion was sequenced for a study of cytomegalovirus exposure and HLA in healthy donors. About the study: A later analysis reported the same platform for the roughly 120 validation repertoires and the approximately 720 first-cohort repertoires.

Sequenced by immunoSEQ multiplex PCR; TCRdb stores in-frame clones only, minus some. The sample lists about 140,000 clones; roughly 89% were seen once. After removal of 4 bases from V and 2 bases from J, the junction contained 10 bases not matched to a gene. The CDR3 runs to 17 residues. Looked up from germline, CDR1 is SGDLS and CDR2 is YYNGEE. A note on this clone: Its antigen is undetermined.

The study's findings and limits: Cytomegalovirus status was reportedly diagnosed by the classifier with high sensitivity and specificity. Researchers reported that a few CMV-associated chains were confirmed in vitro as CMV antigen-specific. TCR beta chains numbering more than 150 were designated cytomegalovirus-associated.

The origin of this receptor is a man aged 18 to 30 in good health and CMV-seropositive. The specimen sequenced was PBMCs. The V gene is TRBV9, the J gene TRBJ2-1; TRBD2 matches at 9 bases. CDR3 sequence reads: CASSIRTSEYPYNEQFF. CDR3 nucleotide sequence: TGTGCCAGCAGCATCCGGACTAGCGAATATCCCTACAATGAGCAGTTCTTC.